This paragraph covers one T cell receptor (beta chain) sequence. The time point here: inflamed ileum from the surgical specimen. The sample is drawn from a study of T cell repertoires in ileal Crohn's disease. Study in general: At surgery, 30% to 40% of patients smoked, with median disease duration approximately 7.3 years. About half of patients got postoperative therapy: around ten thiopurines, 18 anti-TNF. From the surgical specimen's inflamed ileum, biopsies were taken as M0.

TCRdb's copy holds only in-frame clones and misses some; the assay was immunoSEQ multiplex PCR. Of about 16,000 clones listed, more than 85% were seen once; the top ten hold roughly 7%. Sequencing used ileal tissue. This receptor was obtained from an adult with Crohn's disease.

The CDR3 bases are TGTGGGGGCCCGACTGGGGAGCGCTTCGACGAGCAGTACTTC. Protein product: CGGPTGERFDEQYF. V usage is TRBV27 and J usage is TRBJ2-7; D tentatively reads TRBD1 or TRBD2 (5 bases each). CDR3 length equals 14 residues. The germline CDR1 and CDR2 sequences are MNHEY and SMNVEV (reference sequence).